The present T cell receptor beta chain was sequenced within a study of OX40 agonist ivuxolimab in advanced cancers. Describing the broader study: The costimulatory receptor OX40 (CD134) was targeted by ivuxolimab, a fully human IgG2 agonistic monoclonal antibody. Intravenous ivuxolimab was administered to patients every 2 weeks at six dose levels: 0.01, 0.1, 0.3, 1.5, 3 and 10 mg/kg. Among the roughly 52 dose-escalation patients, about 19 had hepatocellular carcinoma, around 15 melanoma, 9 renal cell carcinoma and 9 head and neck cancer. In the dose-escalation cohort, over 65% of patients were male, and the mean age was approximately 55 years, with a range of 23 to 79. Prior anti-PD-1, anti-PD-L1 or anti-CTLA-4 therapy was permitted, and less than 45% of dose-escalation patients had received checkpoint inhibitors. Partial responses occurred in three dose-escalation patients, of whom one had hepatocellular carcinoma and two had cutaneous melanoma. Peripheral TCRbeta sequencing was intended to test whether TCR sequence diversity was altered and clonal T-cell expansion was caused by ivuxolimab. The paper covers the monotherapy dose-escalation part of the phase I ivuxolimab trial, which included N of about 50 patients.

With respect to this clone: Its cognate antigen has yet to be identified. Within one base of it there is no much larger clone, and no base qualities were kept.

Here V drops 5 bases and J drops 1 base, and the junction holds 4 bases not matched to any gene. The CDR3 measures 14 amino acids from cysteine to phenylalanine. Solely the CDR3 DNA is kept, with 42 bases framed from the first base. Sequences PRHDT (CDR1) and FYEKMQ (CDR2) are obtained from the germline V gene (reference sequence). Patients with a history of autoimmune disease or receiving systemic immunosuppression were excluded from the trial. In every dose cohort, peripheral blood was drawn for TCR sequencing at baseline, cycle 4 day 1, and cycle 7 day 1. The samples were taken from a phase I, first-in-human, multicenter, open-label dose-escalation trial of ivuxolimab. The trial enrolled adults with locally advanced or metastatic head and neck squamous cell, hepatocellular, melanoma or renal cell carcinoma. Before TCR sequencing, CD4+ and CD8+ T cells were separately sorted from peripheral blood.

Study-wide findings and limitations: Clonal expansion of both CD4+ and CD8+ blood T cells was observed from baseline to week 6 at doses 0.1 to 3.0 mg/kg. In partial responders in the 0.1-3.0 mg/kg groups, normalized peripheral clonal expansion was found to be among the lowest, especially among CD8+ T cells. After ivuxolimab, CD8+ T cells had more expanded clones than CD4+ T cells on average. The antigen specificity of the clonally expanded peripheral T cells was not determined. Low levels of normalized T-cell clonal expansion were also seen in some patients who did not respond.

For sequencing of the TCRbeta CDR3 region, genomic DNA was extracted from the sorted cells. The immunoSEQ Assay was used to sequence the TCRbeta CDR3 regions. Held by TCRdb, this immuneACCESS table contains in-frame sequences only and omits some clones. Under half of the omission traces to an unresolved V gene where checked; the cause of the rest is unknown. This sample is represented by under 80,000 clones; roughly nine tenths of them were singletons. The ten most abundant clones make up about 8% of the sample. The sequence came from an adult with an advanced solid tumor such as melanoma, head and neck, liver or kidney cancer. Sequenced material: CD4+ or CD8+ T cells sorted from blood, taken in a trial of the OX40 agonist ivuxolimab. Recombination joined TRBV13 with TRBJ2-5, and 7 junctional nucleotides match TRBD1. The CDR3 amino acid sequence is: CASSKGTVQETQYF. In nucleotides, the sequence is TGTGCCAGCAGCAAAGGGACAGTCCAAGAGACCCAGTACTTC.